Shown below are 32 T cell receptor beta chains from a single sample sequenced in a study of type 1 regulatory T cells. TCRdb fed the reads into MiXCR, producing one record per CDR3 protein. The table lists about 62,000 distinct CDR3 sequences, 62% of them singletons. Antigens of these TCRs are unknown. Sample: cultured non-Tr1 T cells, either the whole culture or a sorted T cell fraction (not recorded which). These receptors were collected from a human donor in good health.

The chain recombines TRBV29-1 with TRBJ2-7; D perhaps matches TRBD1 (6 bases). V shed 4 bases and J shed 1 base, with 20 bases lying between them. The CDR3 sequence is 16 residues long. Germline-derived CDR1 and CDR2 are SQVTM and ANQGSEA. This chain's CDR3 is CSVASAQGRRSYEQYF. CDR3 DNA: TGCAGCGTTGCATCGGCACAGGGAAGGAGGTCCTACGAGCAGTACTTC.

The CDR3 nucleotides are TGTGCCAGCAGTGAAGAGGTGGGGGCAGGCAAAGCTTTCTTT. Translated, it gives CASSEEVGAGKAFF. The chain combines TRBV6-1 with TRBJ1-1; TRBD1 is a possible D gene (6 bases). V was pared by 1 base and J by 9 bases, with 15 bases between. This CDR3 is built from 14 residues. Germline V gene lookup returns CDR1 MNHNS and CDR2 SASEGT.

The chain recombines TRBV23-1 with TRBJ2-7; TRBD1 or TRBD2 may be the D gene (5 bases each). TRBV23-1 belongs to the ORF category, with a function that is uncertain. This CDR3 contains 13 residues. V lost 7 bases and J 5 bases, leaving 15 bases between the germline ends. The CDR3 DNA is TGCGCCAGCAATAGGGGAGTCGACCACGAGCAGTACTTC. Amino acids: CASNRGVDHEQYF.

V and J are TRBV7-2 and TRBJ1-5, with TRBD1 as a possible D gene (6 bases). The V gene's germline CDR1 is SGHTA and CDR2 FQGNSA. The CDR3 extends over 14 amino acids. Trimming cost V 2 bases and J 6 bases, with 11 bases left between them. As DNA, the CDR3 is TGTGCCAGCAGCTTACAGGGGCTTGGTCAGCCCCAGCATTTT. It yields the protein CASSLQGLGQPQHF.

This rearrangement joins TRBV5-1 to TRBJ2-3; 8 nucleotides line up with TRBD1. The length of the CDR3 is 15 residues. From germline, CDR1 is SGHRS and CDR2 YFSETQ. J was trimmed by 5 bases and V by 6 bases; bases with no gene match: 11. CDR3 region: CASTPSGTGRDTQYF. The DNA of the CDR3 is TGCGCCAGCACCCCCTCGGGGACAGGCCGAGATACGCAGTATTTT. Combining the CDR3 with reference TRBV5-1 and TRBJ2-3 gives the whole variable domain KAGVTQTPRYLIKTRGQQVTLSCSPISGHRSVSWYQQTPGQGLQFLFEYFSETQRNKGNFPGRFSGRQFSNSRSEMNVSTLELGDSALYLCASTPSGTGRDTQYFGPGTRLTVL.

This clonotype was seen a handful of times. The rearrangement joins TRBV20-1 to TRBJ2-7; D may be TRBD1 (5 bases). Trimming took 7 bases from V and 0 from J, leaving 19 bases between them. Germline V gene data show CDR1 as DFQATT and CDR2 as SNEGSKA (reference sequence). The CDR3 spans 15 residues. In nucleotides, the CDR3 is TGCAGTGTCAACGGGCCGGCAGGGCGCTCCTACGAGCAGTACTTC. Its translation: CSVNGPAGRSYEQYF.

J is TRBJ2-1 and V is TRBV12-3 or TRBV12-4, with D perhaps matching TRBD2 (6 bases). CDR3 length: 15 amino acids. V lost 3 bases to trimming and J lost 4 bases, with 13 bases between them. The CDR3 reads CASSLEDYLYNEQFF. The CDR3 DNA sequence: TGTGCCAGCAGTTTGGAGGACTACCTTTACAATGAGCAGTTCTTC.

This chain connects TRBV7-9 to TRBJ1-1; 9 positions match TRBD1. The CDR3 runs 16 residues. Trimming took 4 bases from V and 0 from J; bases not matched to a gene: 6. From germline, CDR1 is SEHNR and CDR2 FQNEAQ (reference sequence). CDR3 sequence (DNA): TGTGCCAGCAGCTATTACAGGGGGCGAGTGAACACTGAAGCTTTCTTT. It specifies CASSYYRGRVNTEAFF.

The chain employs TRBV18 and TRBJ2-7; no firm D call. From germline, CDR1 is KGHSH and CDR2 LQKENI. The CDR3 has 13 amino acids. Trimming took off 3 bases at V and 6 bases at J, with 12 bases between the two ends. The CDR3 region has the DNA TGTGCCAGCTCACCCTTCCGGGCCGGCGAGCAGTACTTC. The encoded protein is CASSPFRAGEQYF. Using reference TRBV18 and TRBJ2-7 for the parts outside the CDR3, the full variable domain is NAGVMQNPRHLVRRRGQEARLRCSPMKGHSHVYWYRQLPEEGLKFMVYLQKENIIDESGMPKERFSAEFPKEGPSILRIQQVVRGDSAAYFCASSPFRAGEQYFGPGTRLTVT.

The CDR3 bases are TGTGCCAGCAGTGAGATAACCAAGGGGGGCTACAAAAACATTCAGTACTTC. Protein: CASSEITKGGYKNIQYF. The J gene is TRBJ2-4, the V gene TRBV6-1; D possibly matches TRBD1 or TRBD2 (6 bases each). The germline CDR1 and CDR2 sequences are MNHNS and SASEGT. CDR3 length: 17 amino acids. The V gene lost 3 bases and the J gene lost 3 bases, with 18 bases spanning the gap.

This clonotype was seen only a few times. V and J are TRBV29-1 and TRBJ2-1; D is perhaps TRBD1 or TRBD2 (5 bases each). The CDR3 covers 11 residues. The V gene lost 3 bases and the J gene lost 8 bases, with 8 bases spanning the gap. Germline CDR1 is SQVTM and CDR2 is ANQGSEA. The CDR3 protein is CSVDGGYEQFF. The CDR3 DNA follows: TGCAGCGTTGATGGGGGATATGAGCAGTTCTTC.

The chain employs TRBV5-5 and TRBJ2-5; the D gene could be TRBD1 or TRBD2 (5 bases each). Germline CDR1 and CDR2: SGHKS and YYEKEE (reference sequence). The CDR3 is 16 residues long. V was cut by 2 bases and J by 1 base, with 15 bases left in between. The CDR3 loop reads CASSFFFGTPQETQYF. The CDR3 DNA sequence: TGTGCCAGCAGCTTCTTTTTCGGGACCCCCCAAGAGACCCAGTACTTC. Filled out from reference TRBV5-5 and TRBJ2-5, the complete variable domain reads DAGVTQSPTHLIKTRGQQVTLRCSPISGHKSVSWYQQVLGQGPQFIFQYYEKEERGRGNFPDRFSARQFPNYSSELNVNALLLGDSALYLCASSFFFGTPQETQYFGPGTRLLVL.

This clonotype was seen only once. The V gene is TRBV18, the J gene TRBJ2-2; TRBD1 aligns across 11 bases. Per germline, CDR1 KGHSH and CDR2 LQKENI. V shed 3 bases, J shed 5 bases, and the junction held 11 bases outside the gene matches. The CDR3 is made up of 18 amino acids. The DNA for the CDR3 is TGTGCCAGCTCACCCGTCCAGACCGGGACAGGGGGAACCGGGGAGCTGTTTTTT. Residues: CASSPVQTGTGGTGELFF.

The V gene is TRBV12-3 or TRBV12-4, the J gene TRBJ2-7; tentative D call: TRBD2 (6 bases). The germline V and J ends were trimmed by 4 bases and 2 bases, with 33 bases remaining between them. The CDR3 loop spans 21 amino acids. CDR3 residues: CASSSQSRGIIPTDIAYEQYF. CDR3 coding DNA: TGTGCCAGCAGTTCCCAAAGCCGGGGGATTATACCTACGGATATAGCCTACGAGCAGTACTTC.

The rearrangement links TRBV25-1 to TRBJ2-3, with a possible D match to TRBD2 (5 bases). The germline V and J ends were trimmed by 4 bases and 4 bases, with 9 bases remaining between them. The CDR3 has 13 residues. CDR1 and CDR2 (germline): MGHDK, SYGVNS. The DNA of the CDR3 is TGTGCCAGCAGTGTTCTAGCCTCAGATACGCAGTATTTT. Protein product: CASSVLASDTQYF.

This clonotype was observed a handful of times. V gene TRBV7-8 combines with J gene TRBJ2-1; possible D gene TRBD2, 5 bases. V lost 5 bases, J lost 7 bases, and 9 bases lay in between. The CDR3 is 12 residues long. CDR1 SGHVS and CDR2 FQNEAQ come from the germline V gene. The CDR3 bases are TGTGCCAGCAGCCCCGGGAAGAATGAGCAGTTCTTC. It codes for CASSPGKNEQFF.

This clonotype was detected only a few times. V usage is TRBV7-2 and J usage is TRBJ1-1; no clear D. This CDR3 spans 13 amino acids. Germline CDR1 is SGHTA and CDR2 is FQGNSA. Trimming shortened V by 5 bases and J by 7 bases, and 14 bases separated the two germline ends. The CDR3 reads CASSHGPLGEAFF. CDR3 bases: TGTGCCAGCAGCCATGGACCTTTAGGTGAAGCTTTCTTT.

This clonotype came up a few times. This chain joins TRBV30 and TRBJ2-3, with D uncertain. Germline V gene lookup returns CDR1 GTSNPN and CDR2 SVGIG (reference sequence). Trimming pared 5 bases from V and 6 bases from J, leaving 9 bases between. This CDR3 is 11 amino acids long. The CDR3 loop reads CAWGGSDTQYF. The CDR3 DNA follows: TGTGCCTGGGGCGGATCTGATACGCAGTATTTT. The full variable domain, its missing parts supplied by reference TRBV30 and TRBJ2-3, is SQTIHQWPATLVQPVGSPLSLECTVEGTSNPNLYWYRQAAGRGLQLLFYSVGIGQISSEVPQNLSASRPQDRQFILSSKKLLLSDSGFYLCAWGGSDTQYFGPGTRLTVL.

The chain carries TRBV27 and TRBJ1-1, with 10 bases lining up with TRBD1. The CDR3 has 14 amino acids. CDR1 is MNHEY, CDR2 SMNVEV, per germline (reference sequence). The J segment lost 11 bases and the V segment lost 3 bases, leaving 9 bases of the junction unmatched. This CDR3 is CASSFGTGAIGAFF. As DNA, the CDR3 is TGTGCCAGCAGTTTCGGGACAGGGGCCATAGGGGCTTTCTTT.

This clonotype was found a few times. The chain recombines TRBV5-1 with TRBJ2-5; TRBD2 aligns across 13 bases. Germline CDR1 SGHRS, CDR2 YFSETQ. The length of the CDR3 is 15 residues. The V segment lost 4 bases and the J segment 4 bases; nucleotides outside the gene matches: 4. The CDR3: CASSGGLAGRETQYF. The CDR3 DNA is TGCGCCAGCAGCGGGGGACTAGCGGGACGAGAGACCCAGTACTTC.

The chain carries TRBV20-1 and TRBJ2-3; 13 bases map to TRBD2. The CDR3 runs to 13 residues. Germline V gene lookup returns CDR1 DFQATT and CDR2 SNEGSKA (reference sequence). The CDR3 nucleotides read TGCGCAAGACTAGCGGGAGGATCAGATACGCAGTATTTT. This sequence encodes CARLAGGSDTQYF.

The V gene is TRBV6-1, the J gene TRBJ2-7; the D gene is possibly TRBD2 (6 bases). CDR1 is MNHNS, CDR2 SASEGT, per germline. This CDR3 is built from 14 residues. Between the trimmed V and J ends, which lost 7 bases and 3 bases, there was a span of 16 bases. The CDR3 region is CASKGEDIFYEQYF. CDR3 bases: TGTGCCAGCAAAGGGGAGGACATTTTCTACGAGCAGTACTTC.

This sequence joins TRBV6-5 and TRBJ2-1; a weak D match, TRBD2 (5 bases). The V end lost 6 bases, the J end lost 1 base, and 13 bases lay between the germline ends. This CDR3 region has 15 residues. Germline V CDR1 and CDR2: MNHEY, SVGAGI. The DNA for the CDR3 is TGTGCCAGCAGATCCACCGGGAATTCCTACAATGAGCAGTTCTTC. Amino acid sequence: CASRSTGNSYNEQFF.

This clonotype appeared once. V gene TRBV7-2 combines with J gene TRBJ2-3; the D is unclear. The CDR3 sequence is 12 residues long. The germline V gene encodes CDR1 SGHTA and CDR2 FQGNSA. Trimming removed 1 base from V and 5 bases from J, with 4 bases in between. In DNA form, the CDR3 reads TGTGCCAGCAGCTTAGTGGTAGATACGCAGTATTTT. It codes for CASSLVVDTQYF.

This clonotype was seen many times. V gene TRBV30 combines with J gene TRBJ1-2; D perhaps matches TRBD1 (5 bases). The CDR3 spans 15 residues. Trimming shortened V by 0 bases and J by 4 bases, and 15 bases separated the two germline ends. The germline CDR1 and CDR2 sequences are GTSNPN and SVGIG (reference sequence). The CDR3 loop is CAWSVIVGGAYGYTF. The CDR3 DNA reads TGTGCCTGGAGTGTAATCGTTGGAGGGGCCTATGGCTACACCTTC.

The chain is built from TRBV29-1 and TRBJ2-6; no reliable D call. Trimming took off 0 bases at V and 2 bases at J, with 8 bases between the two ends. Germline CDR1 SQVTM, CDR2 ANQGSEA. The CDR3 is 15 residues long. The CDR3 DNA reads TGCAGCGTTGAAGAGGGTGGAGCTGGGGCCAACGTCCTGACTTTC. Protein sequence: CSVEEGGAGANVLTF. The full variable domain, in which reference TRBV29-1 and TRBJ2-6 provide the parts outside the CDR3, is SAVISQKPSRDICQRGTSLTIQCQVDSQVTMMFWYRQQPGQSLTLIATANQGSEATYESGFVIDKFPISRPNLTFSTLTVSNMSPEDSSIYLCSVEEGGAGANVLTFGAGSRLTVL.

The V gene is TRBV6-2 or TRBV6-3, the J gene TRBJ2-1, with 10 nucleotides matching TRBD2. This CDR3 comprises 17 residues. Trimming at V came to 10 bases and at J to 6 bases, leaving 18 bases not matched to a gene. From germline, CDR1 is MNHEY and CDR2 SVGEGT. CDR3 region: CATQPWKVAGGLNEQFF. For the CDR3, the DNA is TGTGCCACTCAACCCTGGAAGGTAGCGGGAGGCCTCAATGAGCAGTTCTTC.

The gene calls are TRBV11-2 and TRBJ2-6; D may be TRBD2 (5 bases). Germline CDR1 is SGHAT and CDR2 is FQNNGV. Between the trimmed V and J ends, which lost 1 base and 2 bases, there was a span of 15 bases. The CDR3 is made up of 18 amino acids. This chain's CDR3 is CASSLGPGSEPGANVLTF. The CDR3 region has the DNA TGTGCCAGCAGCTTAGGACCGGGGTCAGAACCTGGGGCCAACGTCCTGACTTTC.

The chain links TRBV12-3 or TRBV12-4 to TRBJ1-1, with TRBD1 identical over 11 bases. This CDR3 spans 17 amino acids. Trimming removed 5 bases from V and 3 bases from J; junction bases left unmatched: 11. Here the CDR3 reads CASSPTPGQGEDTEAFF. CDR3 in DNA: TGTGCCAGCAGTCCAACCCCGGGACAGGGGGAGGACACTGAAGCTTTCTTT.

The rearrangement uses TRBV9 and TRBJ1-4, with D hard to call. CDR3 size: 13 residues. CDR1 and CDR2 from the germline V gene are SGDLS and YYNGEE. V was shortened by 4 bases and J by 7 bases, with 11 bases between the two germline ends. The CDR3 nucleotides read TGTGCCAGCAGCCCCCAACCACGTGAAAAACTGTTTTTT. It encodes CASSPQPREKLFF.

The gene calls are TRBV7-2 and TRBJ2-5; 7 positions agree with TRBD2. Germline V gives CDR1 SGHTA, CDR2 FQGNSA. This CDR3 is 13 amino acids long. With V trimmed by 2 bases and J by 4 bases, 1 base remained unmatched. For the CDR3, the DNA is TGTGCCAGCAGCTTAAGCGGGGTAGAGACCCAGTACTTC. Protein: CASSLSGVETQYF.

This clonotype was seen a handful of times. The chain's CDR3 is CASSLEGTAGNTIYF. The CDR3 nucleotides are TGCGCCAGCAGCTTGGAAGGGACAGCTGGAAACACCATATATTTT. The V call is TRBV5-1, the J call TRBJ1-3; 7 bases align to TRBD1. CDR1 and CDR2 (germline): SGHRS, YFSETQ. The V segment lost 0 bases and the J segment 2 bases; nucleotides outside the gene matches: 2. CDR3 size: 15 residues.